This T cell receptor (beta chain) was recovered during a study of blood T cell repertoires in COVID-19. This table comes from immunoSEQ multiplex PCR, and its TCRdb copy is limited to in-frame clones, with some not included. The data contain around 30,000 clones, about 92% of them singletons. CDR3 length: 14 residues. V gave up 5 bases and J gave up 3 bases, with 11 bases separating them. The germline V gene encodes CDR1 SNHLY and CDR2 FYNNEI. The chain has TRBV2 and TRBJ1-5, with TRBD1 as a possible D gene (5 bases). Source material: peripheral blood. The sequence was obtained from a man older than 75 with acute or convalescent COVID-19. CDR3 DNA sequence: TGTGCCAGCAGTCTTACACAGGTCAATCAGCCCCAGCATTTT. Translated: CASSLTQVNQPQHF.